This passage covers 21 T cell receptor beta chains from one sample sequenced in a study of blood T cell repertoires in COVID-19. The assay was immunoSEQ multiplex PCR, and TCRdb's table has in-frame clones only and misses some. This table holds about 150,000 clones, roughly 89% found once. The material sequenced was peripheral blood. Source of these receptors: a man aged 45-65 years with acute or convalescent COVID-19.

This clone appeared a single time. This chain connects TRBV5-4 to TRBJ2-1; 9 nucleotides match TRBD1. Germline CDR1 SGHNT, CDR2 YYREEE (reference sequence). CDR3 length equals 15 residues. V shed 2 bases, J shed 8 bases, and the junction held 8 bases outside the gene matches. The DNA of the CDR3 is TGTGCCAGCAGCTTACGACAGGGGGAACACGATGAGCAGTTCTTC. Its protein is CASSLRQGEHDEQFF.

The chain has TRBV7-9 and TRBJ1-2; D may be TRBD1 (5 bases). Germline CDR1 reads SEHNR; CDR2 reads FQNEAQ (reference sequence). The CDR3 has 15 amino acids. V shed 8 bases and J shed 0 bases, with 16 bases lying between them. The CDR3 is CASVDSGGANYGYTF. In nucleotides, the CDR3 is TGTGCCAGCGTCGACTCGGGGGGAGCTAACTATGGCTACACCTTC.

This sequence joins TRBV5-4 and TRBJ2-3; no firm D call. The V gene lost 4 bases and the J gene lost 0 bases, with 12 bases spanning the gap. This CDR3 region has 15 residues. Looked up from germline, CDR1 is SGHNT and CDR2 is YYREEE (reference sequence). The CDR3 DNA reads TGTGCCAGCAGCGAGGATCAGAGAAGCACAGATACGCAGTATTTT. Translation: CASSEDQRSTDTQYF.

This chain uses TRBV19 with TRBJ2-1; 8 bases align to TRBD2. The trim removed 7 bases at V and 12 bases at J, leaving 11 bases unmatched. The length of the CDR3 is 13 residues. The V gene's germline CDR1 is LNHDA and CDR2 SQIVND (reference sequence). CDR3 amino acids: CASNPREGLGQFF. DNA of the CDR3: TGTGCCAGTAATCCCCGGGAGGGACTTGGGCAGTTCTTC. The full variable domain, with the rest looked up from reference TRBV19 and TRBJ2-1, is DGGITQSPKYLFRKEGQNVTLSCEQNLNHDAMYWYRQDPGQGLRLIYYSQIVNDFQKGDIAEGYSVSREKKESFPLTVTSAQKNPTAFYLCASNPREGLGQFFGPGTRLTVL.

This chain connects TRBV5-4 to TRBJ1-1; TRBD1 aligns across 8 bases. The CDR3 sequence is 15 residues long. Per germline, CDR1 SGHNT and CDR2 YYREEE (reference sequence). V lost 0 bases, J lost 5 bases, and 6 bases stayed unmatched. Written as DNA, the CDR3 is TGTGCCAGCAGCTTGGGGACAGGGCAGGGGACTGAAGCTTTCTTT. It translates to CASSLGTGQGTEAFF.

This chain joins TRBV6-5 and TRBJ1-6; possibly TRBD1 for D (6 bases). V shed 7 bases and J shed 0 bases, with 7 bases lying between them. The length of the CDR3 is 14 residues. Germline V CDR1 and CDR2: MNHEY, SVGAGI. CDR3 protein: CASTDSSYNSPLHF. As DNA, the CDR3 is TGTGCCAGCACGGACAGCTCCTATAATTCACCCCTCCACTTT.

This chain joins TRBV30 and TRBJ1-1, with a possible D match to TRBD1 (6 bases). The V gene's germline CDR1 is GTSNPN and CDR2 SVGIG (reference sequence). V dropped 0 bases and J dropped 7 bases, with 15 bases sitting between them. The CDR3 spans 14 residues. Here the CDR3 reads CAWSVKGVRIEAFF. Here the CDR3 DNA reads TGTGCCTGGAGTGTAAAGGGGGTTAGGATTGAAGCTTTCTTT.

V usage is TRBV11-2 and J usage is TRBJ2-1; 10 bases are a match to TRBD2. This CDR3 is 16 amino acids long. With 7 bases clipped from V and 0 bases from J, the junction kept 6 bases outside the gene matches. The germline gives CDR1 SGHAT, CDR2 FQNNGV. The CDR3 DNA follows: TGTGCCAGCACCCGGACTAGCGGTAGCTCCTACAATGAGCAGTTCTTC. This translates into CASTRTSGSSYNEQFF.

J is TRBJ1-1 and V is TRBV2; TRBD1 matches 9 bases. After removal of 4 bases from V and 7 bases from J, the junction contained 7 bases not matched to a gene. This CDR3 region has 14 residues. Germline V gives CDR1 SNHLY, CDR2 FYNNEI. CDR3 sequence: CASSATEGQGEAFF. The CDR3 DNA sequence: TGTGCCAGCAGTGCCACAGAGGGACAGGGTGAAGCTTTCTTT. Combining the CDR3 with reference TRBV2 and TRBJ1-1 gives the whole variable domain EPEVTQTPSHQVTQMGQEVILRCVPISNHLYFYWYRQILGQKVEFLVSFYNNEISEKSEIFDDQFSVERPDGSNFTLKIRSTKLEDSAMYFCASSATEGQGEAFFGQGTRLTVV.

In its sample, this clone was seen once. In DNA, the CDR3 is TGTGCCAGCAGCCCCCCGGGACAGGGGACGGGGTTAACACAGTCGGGTTCAGGAGAGACCCAGTACTTC. Protein: CASSPPGQGTGLTQSGSGETQYF. The chain recombines TRBV21-1 with TRBJ2-5; the D call of TRBD1 is as the table states it, not checked on the DNA. TRBV21-1 is marked as a pseudogene. CDR3 length equals 23 residues.

The V and J genes are TRBV2 and TRBJ1-1; 7 bases align to TRBD1. The length of the CDR3 is 13 residues. Germline loops: CDR1 SNHLY, CDR2 FYNNEI. Unmatched junction bases numbered 2, after V lost 4 bases and J lost 3 bases. For the CDR3, the DNA is TGTGCCAGCAGTGCACAGGGGTACACTGAAGCTTTCTTT. Protein product: CASSAQGYTEAFF.

For the CDR3, the DNA is TGTGCCAGCAGCGTGGGGACTTTCCAAGAGACCCAGTACTTC. Amino acid sequence: CASSVGTFQETQYF. V is TRBV7-2 and J is TRBJ2-5, with TRBD2 as a possible D gene (6 bases). This CDR3 spans 14 amino acids. With 5 bases removed from V and 1 base from J, the gap between germline ends came to 11 bases. In germline, CDR1 is SGHTA, CDR2 FQGNSA.

This rearrangement joins TRBV15 to TRBJ2-5, with D perhaps matching TRBD1 (5 bases). Germline V gene sequence: CDR1 LNHNV, CDR2 YYDKDF (reference sequence). The CDR3 consists of 15 residues. Deletions cut 0 bases from V and 5 bases from J, with 13 bases between. CDR3 sequence: CATSRDQGVWETQYF. The CDR3 nucleotides are TGTGCCACCAGCAGAGATCAAGGGGTATGGGAGACCCAGTACTTC.

This clone has a single count. The chain employs TRBV18 and TRBJ2-3; 10 positions match TRBD1. V gave up 3 bases and J gave up 3 bases; unmatched junction bases: 3. The germline V gene encodes CDR1 KGHSH and CDR2 LQKENI. The CDR3 sequence is 15 residues long. The CDR3 protein is CASSPGTGETDTQYF. The CDR3 DNA follows: TGTGCCAGCTCACCGGGGACAGGGGAGACAGATACGCAGTATTTT.

This clone has only a few counts. The sample has other DNA sequences that encode this CDR3 too. V and J are TRBV19 and TRBJ1-5, with TRBD1 matching 8 bases. Looked up from germline, CDR1 is LNHDA and CDR2 is SQIVND (reference sequence). This CDR3 spans 14 amino acids. V lost 5 bases to trimming and J lost 2 bases; unmatched junction nucleotides: 2. The CDR3 DNA follows: TGTGCCAGTAGTGGACAGGGAGGCAATCAGCCCCAGCATTTT. The encoded protein is CASSGQGGNQPQHF.

V gene TRBV7-9 combines with J gene TRBJ1-6; tentative D call: TRBD1 (6 bases). The CDR3 runs 14 residues. V lost 1 base and J 12 bases, leaving 13 bases between the germline ends. Germline values: CDR1 SEHNR, CDR2 FQNEAQ (reference sequence). The CDR3 here is CASSLGQGIQPLHF. The CDR3 coding sequence is TGTGCCAGCAGCTTAGGGCAGGGGATTCAACCCCTCCACTTT.

The chain has TRBV7-9 and TRBJ1-2; 8 bases agree with TRBD1. This CDR3 contains 14 residues. V gave up 1 base and J gave up 8 bases; unmatched junction bases: 6. CDR1 is SEHNR, CDR2 FQNEAQ, per germline (reference sequence). This CDR3 reads CASSLGTGREGYTF. In DNA form, the CDR3 reads TGTGCCAGCAGCTTAGGGACAGGGAGGGAAGGCTACACCTTC. Using reference TRBV7-9 and TRBJ1-2 for the parts outside the CDR3, the full variable domain is DTGVSQNPRHKITKRGQNVTFRCDPISEHNRLYWYRQTLGQGPEFLTYFQNEAQLEKSRLLSDRFSAERPKGSFSTLEIQRTEQGDSAMYLCASSLGTGREGYTFGSGTRLTVV.

The chain links TRBV6-5 to TRBJ2-7, with TRBD1 matching 7 bases. Germline CDR1 is MNHEY and CDR2 is SVGAGI. Trimming removed 0 bases from V and 2 bases from J; junction bases left unmatched: 4. The CDR3 runs to 15 residues. The CDR3 region has the DNA TGTGCCAGCAGTTACTCGGCAGGGGGAACCTACGAGCAGTACTTC. The encoded protein is CASSYSAGGTYEQYF.

Comment on this clone: At one boundary the junction diverges from the germline segment, which might be a read error. The rearrangement joins TRBV5-1 to TRBJ2-1; 7 positions match TRBD1. This CDR3 has 15 amino acids. CDR1 is SGHRS and CDR2 is YFSETQ in the germline V gene. CDR3 DNA sequence: TGCGCCAGCAGCTTGTGGGACAGCAACTACGATGAGCAGTTCTTC. It translates to CASSLWDSNYDEQFF.

This chain joins TRBV3-1 (or the pseudogene TRBV3-2) and TRBJ2-3, with 9 bases aligning to TRBD1. This CDR3 spans 14 amino acids. Germline trimming cut 5 bases from V and 6 bases from J; bases unmatched to any gene: 6. From germline, CDR1 is LGHDT and CDR2 YNNKEL (reference sequence). The CDR3 sequence: CASSGRTGDDTQYF. For the CDR3, the DNA is TGTGCCAGCAGCGGTCGGACAGGGGATGATACGCAGTATTTT.

This clone was recorded a few times. The chain links TRBV19 to TRBJ2-2; 8 bases fit TRBD2. The V segment lost 8 bases and the J segment 7 bases; nucleotides outside the gene matches: 9. CDR1 LNHDA and CDR2 SQIVND come from the germline V gene (reference sequence). The CDR3 loop spans 14 amino acids. The CDR3 region is CASGSGEVIGELFF. In DNA form, the CDR3 reads TGTGCCAGTGGTAGCGGGGAAGTTATCGGGGAGCTGTTTTTT.